The 2 T cell receptor beta chains below were found in one sample sequenced in a study of blood T cell repertoires in COVID-19. Assay used: immunoSEQ multiplex PCR; TCRdb lists only in-frame clones, some missing. The repertoire holds about 100,000 clones, with around four fifths as singletons. Sequenced input: peripheral blood. These receptors came from a woman in her 70s with acute or convalescent COVID-19.

This chain joins TRBV19 and TRBJ1-6; 11 nucleotides line up with TRBD1. Per the germline V gene, CDR1 is LNHDA and CDR2 is SQIVND (reference sequence). CDR3 length: 18 residues. V lost 3 bases and J lost 7; bases outside the gene matches: 11. Here the CDR3 DNA reads TGTGCCAGTAGTATTAATTTGTCTCGGGACAGGGGGAATTCACCCCTCCACTTT. Its translation is CASSINLSRDRGNSPLHF.

The rearrangement uses TRBV7-9 and TRBJ1-4; D is ambiguous. The CDR3 has 15 residues. V lost 7 bases and J lost 8, with 20 bases in between. The V gene's germline CDR1 is SEHNR and CDR2 FQNEAQ (reference sequence). The CDR3 region has the DNA TGTGCCAGCACCCGGGGAGAGGGTATACGGGAAAAACTGTTTTTT. Translated, it gives CASTRGEGIREKLFF. The full variable domain, completed using reference TRBV7-9 and TRBJ1-4, is DTGVSQNPRHKITKRGQNVTFRCDPISEHNRLYWYRQTLGQGPEFLTYFQNEAQLEKSRLLSDRFSAERPKGSFSTLEIQRTEQGDSAMYLCASTRGEGIREKLFFGSGTQLSVL.